The rows below give T cell receptor beta chains drawn from one sample of a study of PD-1 blockade in classical Hodgkin lymphoma. The data were produced by immunoSEQ multiplex PCR, yet TCRdb's version contains in-frame clones alone and is incomplete. The top ten clones hold 25% to 35% of a sample with 5,500 to 8,000 clones, around four fifths of them seen once. This specimen was peripheral blood mononuclear cells (PBMCs), taken before the fourth cycle of nivolumab. The receptors stem from a human donor with classical Hodgkin lymphoma. CDR3s include the opening cysteine and the closing phenylalanine or tryptophan. Part of the rows lack a size; the others show once, few, many or a class for expanded clones.

cdr3_aa: CASSQPGTGVYEQYF
clone_size: -
j_call: TRBJ2-7
v_call: TRBV5-1

cdr3_aa: CASSERTGGYGNTIYF
clone_size: -
j_call: TRBJ1-3
v_call: TRBV25-1

cdr3_aa: CAISGEGNQPQHF
clone_size: -
j_call: TRBJ1-5
v_call: TRBV10-3

cdr3_aa: CASSAGQGTGELFF
clone_size: -
j_call: TRBJ2-2
v_call: TRBV9

cdr3_aa: CASSLGTAKETQYF
clone_size: -
j_call: TRBJ2-5
v_call: TRBV7-6

cdr3_aa: CASSSAGSTDTQYF
clone_size: -
j_call: TRBJ2-3
v_call: TRBV13

cdr3_aa: CASSIGGGRMPEKLFF
clone_size: -
j_call: TRBJ1-4
v_call: TRBV19

cdr3_aa: CASSLGSSTDTQYF
clone_size: -
j_call: TRBJ2-3
v_call: TRBV6-5

cdr3_aa: CASSKTGADTQYF
clone_size: once
j_call: TRBJ2-3
v_call: TRBV19

cdr3_aa: CASSLGQVNTEAFF
clone_size: -
j_call: TRBJ1-1
v_call: TRBV5-4

cdr3_aa: CASSLGADTQYF
clone_size: once
j_call: TRBJ2-3
v_call: TRBV7-2

cdr3_aa: CASSLANSYEQYF
clone_size: -
j_call: TRBJ2-7
v_call: TRBV7-2

cdr3_aa: CASSLLPLGPNSPLHF
clone_size: -
j_call: TRBJ1-6
v_call: TRBV7-2

cdr3_aa: CASGGASYTF
clone_size: -
j_call: TRBJ1-2
v_call: TRBV6-1

cdr3_aa: CASSLETTGEAHF
clone_size: -
j_call: TRBJ2-7
v_call: TRBV7-9

cdr3_aa: CASSQVQNEKLFF
clone_size: -
j_call: TRBJ1-4
v_call: TRBV14

cdr3_aa: CASSADRGPGELFF
clone_size: medium-sized
j_call: TRBJ2-2
v_call: TRBV4-1

cdr3_aa: CASSEWVRSGNTIYF
clone_size: -
j_call: TRBJ1-3
v_call: TRBV6-1

cdr3_aa: CASSFSTGELFF
clone_size: once
j_call: TRBJ2-2
v_call: TRBV5-6

cdr3_aa: CASSLGSDRAGETQYF
clone_size: -
j_call: TRBJ2-5
v_call: TRBV5-1

cdr3_aa: CASSIEYRGLGYGYTF
clone_size: -
j_call: TRBJ1-2
v_call: TRBV19

cdr3_aa: CASSPSGVPTDTQYF
clone_size: -
j_call: TRBJ2-3
v_call: TRBV7-2

cdr3_aa: CASSQEGGPYNEQFF
clone_size: -
j_call: TRBJ2-1
v_call: TRBV4-3

cdr3_aa: CASSLAQGSQPQHF
clone_size: -
j_call: TRBJ1-5
v_call: TRBV5-1

cdr3_aa: CASRNNDEQYF
clone_size: -
j_call: TRBJ2-7
v_call: TRBV6-5

cdr3_aa: CASSDQGVGETQYF
clone_size: -
j_call: TRBJ2-5
v_call: TRBV2

cdr3_aa: CASSQGVAGGPETQYF
clone_size: -
j_call: TRBJ2-5
v_call: TRBV4-1

cdr3_aa: CAWTFRPGLGTDTQYF
clone_size: -
j_call: TRBJ2-3
v_call: TRBV30

cdr3_aa: CASSLTGGFGYTF
clone_size: once
j_call: TRBJ1-2
v_call: TRBV27

cdr3_aa: CASSPEIGGFQETQYF
clone_size: -
j_call: TRBJ2-5
v_call: TRBV7-9

cdr3_aa: CASSPSLRTEAFF
clone_size: -
j_call: TRBJ1-1
v_call: TRBV18

cdr3_aa: CASSLQGRGRNTIYF
clone_size: -
j_call: TRBJ1-3
v_call: TRBV11-2

cdr3_aa: CSVALQSGDEKLFF
clone_size: once
j_call: TRBJ1-4
v_call: TRBV29-1

cdr3_aa: CASTLSGTATYEQYF
clone_size: -
j_call: TRBJ2-7
v_call: TRBV7-2

cdr3_aa: CASAGQPAGNTIYF
clone_size: few
j_call: TRBJ1-3
v_call: TRBV2

cdr3_aa: CARQGNYNYGYTF
clone_size: -
j_call: TRBJ1-2
v_call: TRBV30

cdr3_aa: CSGRRAIGGELFF
clone_size: few
j_call: TRBJ2-2
v_call: TRBV29-1

cdr3_aa: CASSKGTGSPLHF
clone_size: -
j_call: TRBJ1-6
v_call: TRBV2

cdr3_aa: CATNSWGAIGELFF
clone_size: -
j_call: TRBJ2-2
v_call: TRBV2

cdr3_aa: CASSLGGPASEQFF
clone_size: -
j_call: TRBJ2-1
v_call: TRBV5-1

cdr3_aa: CASSLVVGEKLFF
clone_size: -
j_call: TRBJ1-4
v_call: TRBV11-2

cdr3_aa: CASSSRNEQFF
clone_size: -
j_call: TRBJ2-1
v_call: TRBV27